This section outlines one T cell receptor beta chain sequence together with its context. The specificity of this receptor is unknown. No base quality values were provided; no much bigger clone lies one nucleotide off. The entry originates in a study of shared clonotypes between healthy human individuals (TCRdb year 2020). Turning to the overall study: A couple of women and a few men aged 18 to 49 years were included in the cohort. Per donor, three plates each were used for CD4 naive and CD4 memory, two for CD8 naive, and one for CD8 memory. Each donor's leukapheresis produced roughly between roughly 0.85 and 10 billion PBMCs. To increase sequencing depth and limit assay-specific biases, different laboratories used diverse techniques to prepare libraries and sequence TCR repertoires. Blood TCR repertoires of five healthy adults were deeply sequenced to estimate repertoire size and the extent of clonotype sharing between individuals. On the study overall, not on this receptor specifically: Because the study included a small number of donors, the genetic and exposure-history diversity represented was limited. Estimated clonotype richness was generally larger for naive than for memory subsets. Pairwise subsampling indicated that sequencing depth was expected to affect the degree of clonotype sharing among donors. Incomplete sequencing was indicated by rarefaction of sorted-subset datasets, despite the large sequencing depth. Compared with non-shared clonotypes, clonotypes shared by all four sorted-subset donors had higher generation probabilities. When a handful of donors were compared, the shared fraction of clonotypes was about 5.4% for naive CD4, 3% to 4% for naive CD8, more than 2% for memory CD4, and about 0.36% for memory CD8. Only blood was sampled, and tissue TCR repertoires likely differ from those in blood.

Donors were healthy HIV-negative adults with no recently reported acute infections or vaccinations. Every donor was a Caucasian adult living in Nashville, Tennessee, USA. CD4+ T cells were enriched by magnetic negative selection, after which naive cells were positively selected on CD45RA and the negative fraction was taken as the memory subset. Blood was collected by leukapheresis, and PBMCs were isolated by Ficoll-Histopaque density gradient centrifugation and then cryopreserved in liquid nitrogen vapor phase. Analytical flow cytometry was used to check the purity and quantity of every magnetically sorted T cell population. Genomic DNA was isolated from each sorted fraction and quantified by UV absorbance on a Nanodrop 2000c. Using the deep immunoSEQ assay, TCR CDR3 regions were amplified from genomic DNA by multiplex PCR. Extracted genomic DNA from each cell subset was spread evenly across all wells of several immunoSEQ 96-well plates, with each plate serving as a replicate. Each replicate PCR for sorted subsets received roughly 200 ng genomic DNA, equal to about 30,000 T cell genomes. Purified libraries were quantified with a Qubit 3.0 fluorometer, sized on a Bioanalyzer 2100, and re-quantified with the KAPA Library Quantification kit. Every immunoSEQ 96-well plate was sequenced on a separate single-read 150-cycle Illumina NextSeq 550 flow cell. The published analysis was carried out like this. Because the immunoSEQ output held only junctional sequences and lacked quality scores, the filtering could not match the filtering applied to full-length reads. Sequences were annotated with PyIR, a Python wrapper for IgBLAST v1.9, and V/J genes and CDR3 were assigned using IMGT germline references. Reads were filtered out if the reads had weak V/J assignments (E-value above 1e-6), no CDR3, stop codons, out-of-frame junctions, or ambiguous translated residues. A V3J clonotype was defined by an identical inferred V gene, J gene, and CDR3 amino acid sequence. To compute the percentage overlap between repertoires, the number of shared unique clonotypes was divided by the size of the smaller repertoire. Richness of each repertoire was evaluated using RTK rarefaction, the Chao1 estimator, and Recon v2.1 estimates of unobserved clonotypes. Generation probabilities were computed with OLGA for all TCRbeta clonotypes obtained by the gDNA method from several donors. Here the immuneACCESS table is served through TCRdb, limited to in-frame sequences with V and J called. Missing clones are a known gap in these copies; in checked studies unresolved V genes cover under half, and the rest lacks a known reason. The V and J calls and the clone size are those of that table, but D and trimming were determined from the DNA. Present in this sample are more than 2,000,000 clones, roughly 92% of which were seen just once. The ten largest clones represent 0.11% to 0.15% of the sample.

This sequence originates from a man in his late teens or twenties in good health. Sequencing was performed on naive CD4+ T cells sorted from blood. The cell subset or site label corresponds to: CD45RA+ positively selected.

In nucleotides, the sequence is TGTGCCAGCAGTGAGGGGACTAGCGGGCACAGAGAGCAGTTCTTC. Its translation reads: CASSEGTSGHREQFF. Rearrangement joined TRBV2 to TRBJ2-1; TRBD2 fits 12 bases in the junction. The V end gives up 3 bases and the J end 10 bases, leaving 7 bases in the junction not matched to a gene. The germline V gene yields SNHLY for CDR1 and FYNNEI for CDR2. Spanning cysteine to phenylalanine, the CDR3 consists of 15 amino acids. Only the CDR3 portion is preserved as DNA: 45 bases, with reading frame beginning at the first base.